This T cell receptor beta chain is drawn from a study of Graves' ophthalmopathy and Graves' hyperthyroidism. Whole-study context: Sampling took place at initial diagnosis, with peripheral blood obtained before any treatment. Study-level results: The blood repertoire also included most expanded thyroid clonotypes above 0.001 frequency. Forecasting of ophthalmopathy progression by the model achieved almost 71% sensitivity and about 77% specificity.

CDR1 and CDR2 from the germline V gene are MNHEY and SVGEGT. With V trimmed by 2 bases and J by 2 bases, 11 bases remained unmatched. The CDR3 totals 17 residues. Beta-chain TCR CDR3 regions were amplified from RNA transcripts. HTBI primers served in a first-round RT-PCR, which a second-round multiplex PCR followed. One entry per CDR3 protein, called by TCRdb with MiXCR from the multiplex PCR reads. The table has over 150,000 distinct CDR3 sequences, over 35% seen once. To note about this clonotype: Its antigen remains unidentified.

Excluded: other autoimmune disease, uncontrolled infection, pregnancy or lactation. The chain couples TRBV6-2 or TRBV6-3 to TRBJ2-7, with TRBD1 identical over 8 bases. Sequenced: peripheral blood. The receptor's source is a woman between 35 and 50 years old with Graves' ophthalmopathy. As DNA, the CDR3 is TGTGCCAGCAGTTACCCAGACAGGGGACCAAAACCCTACGAGCAGTACTTC. Translating gives CASSYPDRGPKPYEQYF.